The clone carrying this TCR beta chain was counted only a few times. Its antigen remains unknown. This CDR3 spans 14 amino acids. The V end was cut by 5 bases, the J end by 4 bases, with 14 bases between. Healthy Caucasians made up all donors. TCRdb ran MiXCR on the 5' RACE reads and lists one entry per CDR3 protein. The sample consists of roughly 700,000 distinct CDR3 sequences, 8.6% of them appearing once. This sample is drawn from a study of identical twins. Study-wide findings and caveats: Abundant beta clonotypes from cord blood bore fewer insertions; memory repertoires lacked this pattern. Models underestimated out-of-frame TCR alpha sharing in monozygotic twins.

The same sample was also studied in work on yellow fever vaccine responses in identical twins. That source reports: Twins' T cell vaccine responses reportedly looked partly convergent, partly personalized.

The chain carries TRBV12-3 or TRBV12-4 and TRBJ1-2; possible D gene TRBD1, 5 bases. The TCR sequence derives from a woman aged 18-29 years in good health. Sequenced: PBMCs. The CDR3 bases are TGTGCCAGCAGTAAGGAGACAGTACTCTATGGCTACACCTTC. As protein: CASSKETVLYGYTF.